The 13 T cell receptor beta chains below were found in one sample sequenced in a study of a mutant IDH1 vaccine in newly diagnosed glioma. The time point was: baseline, week 1 (first vaccination visit). Described treatment: pre-vaccination baseline after standard-of-care therapy. The method was immunoSEQ multiplex PCR; TCRdb's version includes in-frame clones alone and lacks a portion of them. The sample includes tens of thousands of clones, less than 90% of them seen just once. This material consisted of PBMCs, taken from a glioma patient treated with radiotherapy, temozolomide or both. The receptors were sampled from a middle-aged woman with glioma.

This clone was detected only once. The chain joins TRBV7-9 to TRBJ1-4; D is perhaps TRBD1 (5 bases). From germline, CDR1 is SEHNR and CDR2 FQNEAQ (reference sequence). V lost 4 bases, J lost 6 bases, and 18 bases lay in between. CDR3 length: 16 amino acids. The CDR3 DNA reads as TGTGCCAGCAGCTGGGGTGGGGCGCGTCTGGATGAAAAACTGTTTTTT. It codes for CASSWGGARLDEKLFF.

The V call is TRBV4-3, the J call TRBJ1-2, with 12 bases aligning to TRBD1. This CDR3 comprises 17 residues. V was pared by 1 base and J by 3 bases, with 6 bases of the junction left unmatched. Per the germline V gene, CDR1 is LGHNA and CDR2 is YSLEER. The CDR3 protein is CASSQGGTGGPHYGYTF. In nucleotides, the CDR3 is TGCGCCAGCAGCCAAGGGGGGACAGGGGGCCCTCACTATGGCTACACCTTC.

This chain joins TRBV4-3 and TRBJ1-6; D is ambiguous. V was shortened by 0 bases and J by 2 bases, with 5 bases between the two germline ends. This CDR3 spans 15 amino acids. From germline, CDR1 is LGHNA and CDR2 YSLEER. DNA of the CDR3: TGCGCCAGCAGCCAAGACGACACCTATAATTCACCCCTCCACTTT. The encoded protein is CASSQDDTYNSPLHF.

The chain carries TRBV19 and TRBJ2-5; D possibly corresponds to TRBD2 (6 bases). Trimming pared 4 bases from V and 5 bases from J, leaving 17 bases between. The CDR3 consists of 15 residues. Germline V lookup: CDR1 LNHDA, CDR2 SQIVND (reference sequence). The CDR3 DNA reads as TGTGCCAGTAGTACCCGGGACTCCCCAGGGGAGACCCAGTACTTC. This sequence encodes CASSTRDSPGETQYF.

This chain uses TRBV4-1 with TRBJ2-7; unclear D gene. Germline V CDR1 and CDR2: MGHRA, YSYEKL. CDR3 size: 16 residues. V was pared by 4 bases and J by 3 bases, with 19 bases between. CDR3: CASSPGGNEAFYEQYF. The CDR3 DNA reads as TGCGCCAGCAGCCCGGGCGGAAATGAGGCCTTCTACGAGCAGTACTTC.

A remark on this clone: The conserved phenylalanine or tryptophan normally closing the CDR3 is absent here, so this likely arose from a read error. Because the CDR3's place on the DNA is in doubt, the DNA is left out and the CDR3 is given as listed by TCRdb. V usage is TRBV29-1 and J usage is TRBJ1-1. The CDR3 spans 8 amino acids, including both terminal residues. The V gene's germline CDR1 is SQVTM and CDR2 ANQGSEA. The CDR3 protein is CSVDSVSL.

This rearrangement joins TRBV6-1 to TRBJ1-1; D is perhaps TRBD1 (6 bases). CDR3 length: 15 amino acids. Trimming took off 7 bases at V and 3 bases at J, with 18 bases between the two ends. CDR1 MNHNS and CDR2 SASEGT come from the germline V gene. In DNA, the CDR3 is TGTGCCAGCACCACCCAAGGGGGAGGGTACACTGAAGCTTTCTTT. Its translation: CASTTQGGGYTEAFF.

This rearrangement joins TRBV4-1 to TRBJ1-1, with 8 nucleotides matching TRBD1. CDR3 length equals 16 residues. V dropped 1 base and J dropped 0; count of bases not matched to a gene: 4. CDR1 and CDR2 (germline): MGHRA, YSYEKL. This CDR3 reads CASSQVPGGLNTEAFF. The CDR3 DNA reads as TGCGCCAGCAGCCAAGTTCCAGGGGGCCTGAACACTGAAGCTTTCTTT.

This clone was detected only once. The CDR3 coding sequence is TGTGCCAGCAGTGACAGCCATGGCTACACCTTC. Translating gives CASSDSHGYTF. The V gene is TRBV6-4, the J gene TRBJ1-2; no definite D call. The length of the CDR3 is 11 residues. V was shortened by 2 bases and J by 6 bases, with 4 bases between the two germline ends. CDR1 is MRHNA, CDR2 SNTAGT, per germline.

V gene TRBV2 combines with J gene TRBJ2-2, with D unresolved. With 7 bases removed from V and 0 bases from J, the gap between germline ends came to 9 bases. The germline V gene encodes CDR1 SNHLY and CDR2 FYNNEI. The CDR3 contains 14 residues. DNA of the CDR3: TGTGCCAGCATCGGGCAAACGAACACCGGGGAGCTGTTTTTT. This codes for CASIGQTNTGELFF.

The rearrangement links TRBV7-2 to TRBJ1-2; 7 nucleotides agree with TRBD1. V trimming: 0 bases; J trimming: 4 bases; junction bases outside the gene matches: 2. The CDR3 contains 14 residues. CDR1 is SGHTA, CDR2 FQGNSA, per germline. The chain's CDR3 is CASSLAGTAYGYTF. CDR3 nucleotides: TGTGCCAGCAGCTTAGCTGGGACAGCCTATGGCTACACCTTC. Based on the CDR3 plus reference TRBV7-2 and TRBJ1-2, the full variable domain is GAGVSQSPSNKVTEKGKDVELRCDPISGHTALYWYRQSLGQGLEFLIYFQGNSAPDKSGLPSDRFSAERTGGSVSTLTIQRTQQEDSAVYLCASSLAGTAYGYTFGSGTRLTVV.

This clone was observed a handful of times. CDR3 in amino acids: CASNDESLNTEAFF. Here the CDR3 DNA reads TGTGCCAGCAACGACGAGTCACTGAACACTGAAGCTTTCTTT. The rearrangement joins TRBV6-6 to TRBJ1-1; D gene uncertain. Germline CDR1 MNHNY, CDR2 SVGAGI (reference sequence). V shed 7 bases and J shed 0 bases, with 12 bases lying between them. CDR3 size: 14 residues.

The genes are TRBV4-1 and TRBJ2-2, with D maybe TRBD1 (5 bases). The V end was cut by 2 bases, the J end by 1 base, with 11 bases between. The germline V gene has CDR1 MGHRA and CDR2 YSYEKL. There are 16 residues in the CDR3. CDR3 amino acids: CASSQPSTGNTGELFF. CDR3 nucleotide sequence: TGCGCCAGCAGCCAACCGTCAACAGGGAACACCGGGGAGCTGTTTTTT.